A selection of T cell receptor beta chains follows, all from one sample in a study of a mutant IDH1 vaccine in newly diagnosed glioma. TCRdb keeps only in-frame clones here, not all; method: immunoSEQ multiplex PCR. The sample holds 92,000 or so clones, more than 65% seen once. The input for sequencing was PBMCs, taken from a glioma patient treated with radiotherapy, temozolomide or both. These receptors were collected from a man aged 35-49 years with glioma. Some clones in this sample may be carry-over from other donors' samples. The conserved cysteine and the conserved F or W are not part of the CDR3 here.

V: TRBV5-6; CDR3: ASSLVVGGTEAF
V: TRBV2; CDR3: ASTPLSLNTEAF
V: TRBV27; CDR3: ASSSRGGRQPQH
V: TRBV9; CDR3: ASNPGGQGGGYT
V: TRBV5-6; CDR3: ASSFFGTSGNTIY
V: TRBV5-1; CDR3: ASSLVPIDSPYEQY
V: TRBV5-6; CDR3: ASSQRETQY
V: TRBV7-7; CDR3: ASSLDRSAYEQY
V: TRBV14; CDR3: ASSQGTGGLNTEAF
V: TRBV6-1; CDR3: ASSQRGLYNEQF
V: TRBV6-1; CDR3: ASSLSAGAEQY
V: TRBV5-1; CDR3: ASSPRTGLNTEAF
V: TRBV4-1; CDR3: ASSQGTGYQPQH
V: TRBV29-1; CDR3: SVEWEGTYEQY
V: TRBV7-2; CDR3: ASSLDSSGNTIY
V: TRBV14; CDR3: ASRRDLNTEAF
V: TRBV7-9; CDR3: ASSQRLGYGYT
V: TRBV29-1; CDR3: SVDRAGSYNEQF
V: TRBV6-5; CDR3: ASRTQPQETQY
V: TRBV29-1; CDR3: SVSADYGYT
V: TRBV30; CDR3: AWSGNGNYGYT
V: TRBV6-6; CDR3: ASSYRGQGTYEQY
V: TRBV14; CDR3: ASSQGSGTQY
V: TRBV10-3; CDR3: AIGGLDTDTQY
V: TRBV5-6; CDR3: ASSFRVSNYGYT
V: TRBV5-1; CDR3: ASSVGTSGDTQY
V: TRBV19; CDR3: ASSLAYNSPLH
V: TRBV5-1; CDR3: ASSFLSGGDQATQY
V: TRBV5-6; CDR3: ASSLYSGGSGNTIY
V: TRBV2; CDR3: ASSRERSEQF
V: TRBV7-2; CDR3: ASRPGRINYGYT
V: TRBV4-1; CDR3: ASSQLDRGSTNEKLF
V: TRBV19; CDR3: ASSLRDGYYEQY
V: TRBV7-2; CDR3: ASSLRITGANVLT
V: TRBV29-1; CDR3: SARGGTSGGSSYEQY
V: TRBV2; CDR3: ASSESPAARSSYEQY
V: TRBV6-1; CDR3: ASSGGQYLSNQPQH
V: TRBV7-2; CDR3: ASSIYREQPQH
V: TRBV6-6; CDR3: ASSYDRVSPLH
V: TRBV6-5; CDR3: ASSSGVYEQY
V: TRBV30; CDR3: ASSGFEKLF
V: TRBV4-2; CDR3: ASSQDPGAMNQPQH
V: TRBV4-2; CDR3: ASSHQEVGTEAF
V: TRBV6-5; CDR3: ASRDRGTNQPQH
V: TRBV6-1; CDR3: ASSTGPGGELF
V: TRBV12-5; CDR3: ASGTAGTAAYEQY
V: TRBV6-4; CDR3: ASSDRTHSPLH
V: TRBV9; CDR3: ASSVSGGGSPLH